The clone carrying this TCR beta chain is categorized as medium-sized. The target antigen is unknown. CVID and control samples used equivalent genomic DNA input. The repertoire was sequenced with immunoSEQ multiplex PCR; TCRdb's copy has only in-frame clones and lacks some. The sample was found to contain about 45,000 clones, and every one recurs. The sample belongs to a study of T cell clonality in common variable immunodeficiency. The study, taken as a whole, reports: Fewer TCRbeta clones were shared among CVID subjects than controls. TCRbeta clonality was increased in CVID versus healthy controls.

Donors gave 5 to 8 ml heparinized peripheral whole blood. The TCR was taken from a person aged 18-70 years in good health. Sequencing was carried out using peripheral blood mononuclear cells.

The sequenced CDR3 bases are TGTGCCAGCAGTTACTCCGCTAGCGGGGGCAATGAG. This encodes CASSYSASGGNE. The whole CDR3 is CASSYSASGGNEQFF. This chain uses TRBV6-2 or TRBV6-3 with TRBJ2-1, with 10 bases that match TRBD2. The read stops 3 residues short of the end of the CDR3; the missing end is completed from the germline J gene. Looked up from germline, CDR1 is MNHEY and CDR2 is SVGEGT. The CDR3 spans 15 residues. V dropped 0 bases and J dropped 6; count of bases not matched to a gene: 2.